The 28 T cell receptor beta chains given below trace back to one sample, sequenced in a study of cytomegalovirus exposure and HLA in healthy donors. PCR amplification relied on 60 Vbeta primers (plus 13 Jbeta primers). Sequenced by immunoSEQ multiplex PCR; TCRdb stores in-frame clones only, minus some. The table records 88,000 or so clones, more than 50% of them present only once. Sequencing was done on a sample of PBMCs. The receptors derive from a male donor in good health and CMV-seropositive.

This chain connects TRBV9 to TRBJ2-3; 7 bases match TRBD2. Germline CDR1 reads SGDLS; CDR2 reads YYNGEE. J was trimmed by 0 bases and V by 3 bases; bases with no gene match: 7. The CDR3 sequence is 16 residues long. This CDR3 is CASSALGGTSTDTQYF. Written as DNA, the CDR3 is TGTGCCAGCAGCGCCTTGGGGGGGACTAGCACAGATACGCAGTATTTT.

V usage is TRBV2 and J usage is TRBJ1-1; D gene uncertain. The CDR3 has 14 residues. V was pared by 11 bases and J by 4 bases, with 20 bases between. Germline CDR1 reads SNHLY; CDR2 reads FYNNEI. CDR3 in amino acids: CAARSGIGVTEAFF. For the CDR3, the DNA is TGTGCCGCAAGGTCGGGGATCGGGGTCACTGAAGCTTTCTTT.

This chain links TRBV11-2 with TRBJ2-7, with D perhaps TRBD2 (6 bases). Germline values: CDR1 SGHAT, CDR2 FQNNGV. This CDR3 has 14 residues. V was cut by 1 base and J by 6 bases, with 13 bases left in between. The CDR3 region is CASSLAGGAREQYF. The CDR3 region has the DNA TGTGCCAGCAGCTTAGCCGGAGGGGCGCGCGAGCAGTACTTC.

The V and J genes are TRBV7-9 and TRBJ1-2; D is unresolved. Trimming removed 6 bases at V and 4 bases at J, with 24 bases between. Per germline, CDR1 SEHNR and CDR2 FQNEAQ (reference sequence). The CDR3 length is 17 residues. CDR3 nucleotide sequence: TGTGCCAGCAGTCCAAACGAGGCTGACTCCTTCAGCTATGGCTACACCTTC. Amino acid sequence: CASSPNEADSFSYGYTF.

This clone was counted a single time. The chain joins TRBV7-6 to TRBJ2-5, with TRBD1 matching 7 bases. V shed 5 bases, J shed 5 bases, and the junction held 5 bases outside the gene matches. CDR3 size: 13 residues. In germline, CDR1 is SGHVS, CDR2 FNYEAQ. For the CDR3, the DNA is TGTGCCAGCAGCCGACAGGGATGGGAGACCCAGTACTTC. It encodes CASSRQGWETQYF.

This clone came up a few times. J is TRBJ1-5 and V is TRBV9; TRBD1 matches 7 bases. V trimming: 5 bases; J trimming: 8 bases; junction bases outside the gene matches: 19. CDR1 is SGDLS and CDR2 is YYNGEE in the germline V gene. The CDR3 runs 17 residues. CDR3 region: CASSYQGEAFLQKPQHF. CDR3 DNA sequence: TGTGCCAGCAGTTATCAGGGGGAGGCCTTTCTACAGAAGCCCCAGCATTTT.

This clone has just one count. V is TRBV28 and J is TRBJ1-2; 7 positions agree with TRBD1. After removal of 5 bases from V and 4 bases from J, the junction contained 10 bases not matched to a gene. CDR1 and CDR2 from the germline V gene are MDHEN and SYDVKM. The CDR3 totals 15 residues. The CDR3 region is CASSAPPGQSYGYTF. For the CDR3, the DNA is TGTGCCAGCAGTGCGCCTCCGGGACAGTCCTATGGCTACACCTTC.

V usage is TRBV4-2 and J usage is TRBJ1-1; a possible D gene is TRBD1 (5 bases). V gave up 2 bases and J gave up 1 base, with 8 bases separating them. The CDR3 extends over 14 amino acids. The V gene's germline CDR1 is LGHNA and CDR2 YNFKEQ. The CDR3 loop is CASSQQGRNTEAFF. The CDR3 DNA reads TGTGCCAGCAGCCAACAGGGTAGGAACACTGAAGCTTTCTTT.

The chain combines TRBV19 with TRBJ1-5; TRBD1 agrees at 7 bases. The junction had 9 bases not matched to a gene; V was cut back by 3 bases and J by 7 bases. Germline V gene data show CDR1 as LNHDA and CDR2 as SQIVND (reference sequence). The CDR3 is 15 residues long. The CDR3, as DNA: TGTGCCAGTAGTATCCAACGACAGGGCGGCCAGCCCCAGCATTTT. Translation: CASSIQRQGGQPQHF.

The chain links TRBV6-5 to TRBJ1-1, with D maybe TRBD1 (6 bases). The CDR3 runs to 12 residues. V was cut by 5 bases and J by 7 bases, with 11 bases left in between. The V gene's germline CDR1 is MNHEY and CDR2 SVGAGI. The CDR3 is CASSPRGIEAFF. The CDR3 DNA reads TGTGCCAGCAGTCCCAGGGGTATTGAAGCTTTCTTT.

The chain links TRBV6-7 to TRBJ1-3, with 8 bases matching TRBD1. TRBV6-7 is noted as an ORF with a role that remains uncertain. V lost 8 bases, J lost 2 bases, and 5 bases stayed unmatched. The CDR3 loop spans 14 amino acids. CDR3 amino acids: CASQPGQAGNTIYF. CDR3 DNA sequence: TGTGCCAGCCAACCGGGACAGGCTGGAAACACCATATATTTT.

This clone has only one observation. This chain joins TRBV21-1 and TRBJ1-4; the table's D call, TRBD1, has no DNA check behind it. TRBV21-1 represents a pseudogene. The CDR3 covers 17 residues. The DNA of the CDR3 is TGTGCCAGCAGCTGCGACAGGGGGCCGGGGGCTAATGAAAAACTGTTTTTT. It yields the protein CASSCDRGPGANEKLFF.

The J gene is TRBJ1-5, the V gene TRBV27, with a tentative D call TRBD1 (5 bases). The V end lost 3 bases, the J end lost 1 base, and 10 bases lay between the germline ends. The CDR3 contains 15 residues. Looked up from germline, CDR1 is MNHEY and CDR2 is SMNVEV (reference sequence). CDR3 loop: CASSFLGASNQPQHF. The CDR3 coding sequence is TGTGCCAGCAGTTTCCTTGGGGCCAGCAATCAGCCCCAGCATTTT.

CDR3 bases: TGTGCCAGCCTCTCGGGGGACACTGAAGCTTTCTTT. Its protein is CASLSGDTEAFF. This chain uses TRBV6-6 with TRBJ1-1; the D gene is possibly TRBD1 (5 bases). Trimming left V 8 bases short and J 3 bases short, with 10 bases between. In germline, CDR1 is MNHNY, CDR2 SVGAGI (reference sequence). CDR3 size: 12 residues.

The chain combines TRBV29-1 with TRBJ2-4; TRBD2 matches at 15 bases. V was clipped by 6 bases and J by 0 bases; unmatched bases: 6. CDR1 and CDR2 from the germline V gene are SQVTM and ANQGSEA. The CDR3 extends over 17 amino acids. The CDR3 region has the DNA TGCAGCGTCTCTGGGACTAGCGGGGGGATAGCCAAAAACATTCAGTACTTC. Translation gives CSVSGTSGGIAKNIQYF.

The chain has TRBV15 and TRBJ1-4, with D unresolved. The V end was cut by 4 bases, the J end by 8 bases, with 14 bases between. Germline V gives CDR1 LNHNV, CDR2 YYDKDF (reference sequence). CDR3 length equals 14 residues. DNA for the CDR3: TGTGCCACCAGCAAAATCGGAGCAAGGGAAAAACTGTTTTTT. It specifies CATSKIGAREKLFF.

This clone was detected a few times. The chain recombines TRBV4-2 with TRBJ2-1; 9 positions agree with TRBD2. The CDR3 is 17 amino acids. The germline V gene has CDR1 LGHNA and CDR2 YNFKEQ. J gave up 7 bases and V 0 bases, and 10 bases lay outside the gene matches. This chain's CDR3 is CASSQDMAGGRGNEQFF. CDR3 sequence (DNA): TGTGCCAGCAGCCAAGATATGGCGGGAGGGCGGGGAAATGAGCAGTTCTTC.

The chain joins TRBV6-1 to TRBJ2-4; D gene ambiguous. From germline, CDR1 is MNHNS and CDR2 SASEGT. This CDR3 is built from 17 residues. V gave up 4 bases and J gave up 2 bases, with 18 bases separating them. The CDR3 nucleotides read TGTGCCAGCAGTGCAGGTGGTGGGCAGGTCCCCAAAAACATTCAGTACTTC. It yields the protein CASSAGGGQVPKNIQYF.

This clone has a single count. CDR3 loop: CSVEDRSYEQYF. The CDR3 DNA sequence: TGCAGCGTTGAAGATCGGAGCTACGAGCAGTACTTC. V gene TRBV29-1 combines with J gene TRBJ2-5, with D unclear. TRBJ2-7 explains the end of the DNA better; the J call may be wrong. The length of the CDR3 is 12 residues. CDR1 and CDR2 (germline): SQVTM, ANQGSEA.

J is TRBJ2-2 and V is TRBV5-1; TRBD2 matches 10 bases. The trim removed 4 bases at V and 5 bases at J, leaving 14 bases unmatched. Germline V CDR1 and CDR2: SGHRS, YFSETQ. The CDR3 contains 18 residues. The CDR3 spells CASSPLSLAGAGTGELFF. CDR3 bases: TGCGCCAGCAGCCCCTTATCCCTAGCGGGAGCCGGTACCGGGGAGCTGTTTTTT.

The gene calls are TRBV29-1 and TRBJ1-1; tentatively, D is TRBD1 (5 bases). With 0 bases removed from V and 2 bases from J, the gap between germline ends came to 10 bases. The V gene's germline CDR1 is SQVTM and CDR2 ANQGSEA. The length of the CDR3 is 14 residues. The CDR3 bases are TGCAGCGTTGAAGATCGAGACAGCAACACTGAAGCTTTCTTT. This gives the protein CSVEDRDSNTEAFF. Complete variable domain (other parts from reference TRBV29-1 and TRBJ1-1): SAVISQKPSRDICQRGTSLTIQCQVDSQVTMMFWYRQQPGQSLTLIATANQGSEATYESGFVIDKFPISRPNLTFSTLTVSNMSPEDSSIYLCSVEDRDSNTEAFFGQGTRLTVV.

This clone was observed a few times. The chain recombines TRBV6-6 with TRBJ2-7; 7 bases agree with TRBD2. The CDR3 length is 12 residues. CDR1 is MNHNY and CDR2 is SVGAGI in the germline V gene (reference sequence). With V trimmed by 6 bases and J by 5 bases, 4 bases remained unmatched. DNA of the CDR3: TGTGCCAGCAGCGGCGGGAGCAACGAGCAGTACTTC. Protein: CASSGGSNEQYF.

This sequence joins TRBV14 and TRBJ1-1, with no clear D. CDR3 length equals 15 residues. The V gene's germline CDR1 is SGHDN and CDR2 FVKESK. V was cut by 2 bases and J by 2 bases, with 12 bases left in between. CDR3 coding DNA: TGTGCCAGCAGCCAAAGCGGGTCTGCTAACACTGAAGCTTTCTTT. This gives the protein CASSQSGSANTEAFF.

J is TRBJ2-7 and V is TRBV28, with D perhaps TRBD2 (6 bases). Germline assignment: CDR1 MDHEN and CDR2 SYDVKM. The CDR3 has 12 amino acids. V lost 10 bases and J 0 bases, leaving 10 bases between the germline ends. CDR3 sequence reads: CATRDSSYEQYF. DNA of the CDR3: TGTGCCACCCGGGACTCCTCCTACGAGCAGTACTTC.

DNA for the CDR3: TGTGCCAGCAGCCCCGACAGGGTCGGGAACACTGAAGCTTTCTTT. Protein sequence: CASSPDRVGNTEAFF. The chain recombines TRBV11-2 with TRBJ1-1; 7 nucleotides align to TRBD1. CDR3 length: 15 amino acids. CDR1 and CDR2 from the germline V gene are SGHAT and FQNNGV. With V trimmed by 5 bases and J by 1 base, 7 bases remained unmatched.

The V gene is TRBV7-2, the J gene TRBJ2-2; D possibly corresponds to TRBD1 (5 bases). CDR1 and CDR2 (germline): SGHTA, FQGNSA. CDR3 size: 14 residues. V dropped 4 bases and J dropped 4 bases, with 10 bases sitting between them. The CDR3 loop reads CASSSTALTGELFF. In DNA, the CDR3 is TGTGCCAGCAGCTCGACAGCTCTCACCGGGGAGCTGTTTTTT.

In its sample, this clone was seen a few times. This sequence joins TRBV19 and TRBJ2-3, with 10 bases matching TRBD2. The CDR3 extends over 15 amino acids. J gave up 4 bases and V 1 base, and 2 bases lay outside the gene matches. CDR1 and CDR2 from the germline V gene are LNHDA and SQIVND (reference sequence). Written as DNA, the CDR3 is TGTGCCAGTAGTATAGCTAGCGGGGGAGCAGATACGCAGTATTTT. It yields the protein CASSIASGGADTQYF.

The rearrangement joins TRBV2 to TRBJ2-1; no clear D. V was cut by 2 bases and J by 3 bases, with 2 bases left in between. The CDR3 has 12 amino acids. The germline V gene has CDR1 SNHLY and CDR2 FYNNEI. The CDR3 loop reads CASSEHYNEQFF. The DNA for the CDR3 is TGTGCCAGCAGTGAACACTACAATGAGCAGTTCTTC.